Listed below are T cell receptor beta chains from one sample, sequenced in a study of CD8 T cells in ankylosing spondylitis. A single record per CDR3 protein comes from TCRdb applying MiXCR to the 5' RACE reads. Among approximately 190,000 distinct CDR3 sequences listed, roughly 13% were seen once. The sample comprised blood, either unsorted or a sorted T cell fraction (not recorded which). The receptors shown here come from a female donor with ankylosing spondylitis or in good health (not recorded which). Both conserved end residues are part of each CDR3. A D gene is named only where the DNA matches it firmly. Clone size is shown for a subset of rows, as once, few, many or a class of expanded clone.

clone size,J gene,V gene,D gene,CDR3 protein,CDR3 DNA
many,TRBJ2-1,TRBV6-2/TRBV6-3,TRBD2,CASSPLADYNEQFF,TGTGCCAGCAGCCCACTAGCGGACTACAATGAGCAGTTCTTC
few,TRBJ1-1,TRBV30,.,CAWTATYGTEAFF,TGTGCCTGGACCGCGACATATGGGACTGAAGCTTTCTTT
few,TRBJ2-7,TRBV6-5,TRBD2,CASSYLTSGRADEQYF,TGTGCCAGCAGTTATCTGACTAGCGGGAGGGCGGACGAGCAGTACTTC
few,TRBJ2-3,TRBV7-2,.,CASSSRSRSLTDTQYF,TGTGCCAGCAGCTCACGTAGCCGGTCTTTGACAGATACGCAGTATTTT
.,TRBJ2-2,TRBV25-1,TRBD2,CASRTTGGLFGELFF,TGTGCCAGCAGGACAACGGGAGGACTTTTCGGGGAGCTGTTTTTT
many,TRBJ2-2,TRBV7-2,TRBD2,CASSLGTSGAGELFF,TGTGCCAGCAGCTTAGGAACTAGCGGGGCCGGGGAGCTGTTTTTT
many,TRBJ2-2,TRBV12-3/TRBV12-4,.,CASSFGAPNTGELFF,TGTGCCAGCAGTTTTGGGGCGCCGAACACCGGGGAGCTGTTTTTT
.,TRBJ2-1,TRBV11-3,.,CASSLTVGPSSYNEQFF,TGTGCCAGCAGCTTAACGGTGGGTCCTAGCTCCTACAATGAGCAGTTCTTC
many,TRBJ1-5,TRBV7-2,.,CASSLAPGLGQPQHF,TGTGCCAGCAGCTTAGCGCCGGGGCTGGGACAGCCCCAGCATTTT
many,TRBJ2-7,TRBV12-3/TRBV12-4,TRBD2,CASGRGASSYEQYF,TGTGCCAGCGGGCGGGGGGCGAGCTCCTACGAGCAGTACTTC
many,TRBJ1-1,TRBV12-3/TRBV12-4,TRBD1,CASSQTGSDTEAFF,TGTGCCAGCAGTCAGACAGGGTCGGACACTGAAGCTTTCTTT
few,TRBJ1-6,TRBV20-1,TRBD1,CSARAPGQGESPLHF,TGCAGTGCTAGAGCCCCGGGACAGGGTGAATCACCCCTCCACTTT
many,TRBJ2-1,TRBV11-1,TRBD2,CASSLTSGRLSLYNEQFF,TGTGCCAGCAGCCTGACTAGCGGGAGATTGAGTCTGTACAATGAGCAGTTCTTC
.,TRBJ2-2,TRBV7-2,TRBD1,CASSWDRGVTGELFF,TGTGCCAGCAGCTGGGACAGGGGGGTGACCGGGGAGCTGTTTTTT
few,TRBJ2-5,TRBV6-6,.,CASSEGDTQYF,TGTGCCAGCAGTGAGGGAGACACCCAGTACTTC
few,TRBJ1-4,TRBV5-1,.,CASSRDGVNEKLFF,TGCGCCAGCAGCCGAGACGGGGTTAATGAAAAACTGTTTTTT
few,TRBJ1-4,TRBV6-1,.,CASRIGVGEKLFF,TGTGCCAGCAGGATTGGGGTTGGCGAAAAACTGTTTTTT
many,TRBJ1-5,TRBV10-3,TRBD1,CAIAETGSQPQHF,TGTGCCATCGCCGAGACAGGGTCTCAGCCCCAGCATTTT
many,TRBJ1-1,TRBV2,.,CASLGPVSTEAFF,TGTGCCAGCCTTGGGCCTGTGTCCACTGAAGCTTTCTTT
many,TRBJ1-5,TRBV20-1,.,CSADRGINQPQHF,TGCAGTGCCGACCGGGGCATAAATCAGCCCCAGCATTTT
many,TRBJ2-7,TRBV28,.,CASSPHRATSYEQYF,TGTGCCAGCAGTCCCCACAGGGCCACTTCCTACGAGCAGTACTTC
.,TRBJ2-3,TRBV12-3/TRBV12-4,TRBD2,CASSFRAGGYEGTDTQYF,TGTGCCAGCAGTTTTAGAGCGGGAGGGTATGAGGGCACAGATACGCAGTATTTT
few,TRBJ2-7,TRBV12-3/TRBV12-4,TRBD2,CASSSGTSGISSYEQYF,TGTGCCAGCAGTTCGGGGACTAGCGGGATTAGCTCCTACGAGCAGTACTTC
.,TRBJ2-1,TRBV29-1,.,CSVRKGNNEQFF,TGCAGCGTTCGGAAGGGAAACAATGAGCAGTTCTTC
many,TRBJ2-2,TRBV5-1,TRBD2,CASSTRLAGGSGTGELFF,TGCGCCAGCAGCACCCGACTAGCGGGAGGGTCGGGCACCGGGGAGCTGTTTTTT
.,TRBJ2-3,TRBV12-3/TRBV12-4,.,CASRTSRGTDTQYF,TGTGCCAGCCGAACTAGTCGAGGCACAGATACGCAGTATTTT
many,TRBJ2-7,TRBV5-1,TRBD1,CASSEGQGRYEQYF,TGCGCCAGCAGCGAAGGACAGGGGAGATACGAGCAGTACTTC
many,TRBJ2-5,TRBV5-1,.,CASSFRVRGETQYF,TGCGCCAGCAGCTTTAGAGTCAGGGGAGAGACCCAGTACTTC
.,TRBJ2-1,TRBV13,TRBD2,CASSLGPRGRDYGEQFF,TGTGCCAGCAGCTTAGGACCTCGCGGGAGGGATTACGGTGAGCAGTTCTTC
.,TRBJ2-3,TRBV7-8,.,CASSLDPGPSGADTQYF,TGTGCCAGCAGCTTGGACCCCGGGCCCTCGGGGGCGGATACGCAGTATTTT
few,TRBJ2-5,TRBV7-7,TRBD2,CASSPRSGTGETQYF,TGTGCCAGCAGCCCTAGGAGCGGGACGGGGGAGACCCAGTACTTC
many,TRBJ1-1,TRBV6-1,.,CASSEFGANTEAFF,TGTGCCAGCAGTGAATTCGGGGCCAACACTGAAGCTTTCTTT
many,TRBJ2-1,TRBV7-9,.,CASSFRSNEQFF,TGTGCCAGCAGCTTCCGCAGCAATGAGCAGTTCTTC
many,TRBJ2-7,TRBV4-3,.,CASSQDQFVGPPKIVYEQYF,TGCGCCAGCAGCCAAGATCAATTTGTTGGACCCCCGAAAATCGTCTACGAGCAGTACTTC
.,TRBJ2-7,TRBV6-2/TRBV6-3,.,CASSTYRGVSEQYF,TGTGCCAGCAGCACATATCGGGGAGTGAGCGAGCAGTACTTC
many,TRBJ2-3,TRBV7-6,.,CASSPGVDTQYF,TGTGCCAGCAGCCCAGGGGTAGATACGCAGTATTTT
many,TRBJ2-2,TRBV20-1,TRBD2,CSARRNDAGESGELFF,TGCAGTGCTAGGCGGAATGATGCGGGAGAGTCCGGGGAGCTGTTTTTT
many,TRBJ2-4,TRBV4-1,.,CASSQDWGQGVKNIQYF,TGCGCCAGCAGCCAAGATTGGGGCCAGGGTGTCAAAAACATTCAGTACTTC
few,TRBJ2-7,TRBV5-1,TRBD2,CASRPLAGGIAYEQYF,TGCGCCAGCAGACCCCTAGCGGGAGGGATCGCCTACGAGCAGTACTTC
few,TRBJ2-5,TRBV6-2/TRBV6-3,.,CASRSSTLGQTGGIQETQYF,TGTGCCAGCCGTTCAAGTACCTTAGGGCAAACGGGCGGGATCCAAGAGACCCAGTACTTC
.,TRBJ1-5,TRBV19,.,CASSMGAQPQHF,TGTGCCAGTAGTATGGGGGCTCAGCCCCAGCATTTT
few,TRBJ2-1,TRBV5-1,.,CASSPAHGGNEQFF,TGCGCCAGCAGCCCGGCCCACGGGGGCAATGAGCAGTTCTTC